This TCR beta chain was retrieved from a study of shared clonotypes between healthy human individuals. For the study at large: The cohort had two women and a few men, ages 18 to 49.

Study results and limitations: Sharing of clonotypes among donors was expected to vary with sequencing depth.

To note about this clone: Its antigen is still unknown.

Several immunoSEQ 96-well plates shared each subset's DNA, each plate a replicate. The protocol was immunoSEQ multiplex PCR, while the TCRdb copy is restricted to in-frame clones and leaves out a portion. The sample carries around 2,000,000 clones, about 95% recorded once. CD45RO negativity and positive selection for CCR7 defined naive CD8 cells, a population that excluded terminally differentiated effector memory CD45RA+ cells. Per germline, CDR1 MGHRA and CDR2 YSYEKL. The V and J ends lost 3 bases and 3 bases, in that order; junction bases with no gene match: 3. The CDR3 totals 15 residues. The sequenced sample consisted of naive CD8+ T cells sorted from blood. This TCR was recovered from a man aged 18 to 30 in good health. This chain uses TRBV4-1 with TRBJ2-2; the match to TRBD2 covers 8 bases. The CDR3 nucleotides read TGCGCCAGCAGCCATCGGGGGGGTTACACCGGGGAGCTGTTTTTT. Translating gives CASSHRGGYTGELFF.